This TCR beta chain emerged from a study of Ad26.COV2.S vaccination and SARS-CoV-2 variants. On the study more broadly: Intramuscular Ad26.COV2.S doses were given once or twice, 56 days apart. Findings and caveats of the study: Possible underestimation of total T cell responses by the TCR breadth and depth analyses was noted.

The CDR3 extends over 13 amino acids. The ends were cut back, 6 bases at V and 9 bases at J, with 16 bases in the middle. Germline V gene sequence: CDR1 SGHDT, CDR2 YYEEEE. Sequenced by immunoSEQ multiplex PCR; TCRdb stores in-frame clones only, minus some. Altogether 350,000 to 400,000 clones are present, around 91% being singletons, with the ten largest covering around 1.8%. To note about this clone: Its antigen is unknown.

Noted treatment: 15 to 20 received Ad26.COV2.S at low or high dose, single or two shots; a few received placebo; per-sample allocation not given. Each sample was drawn 63 days after the first injection (of vaccine or placebo). Its platform was an Ad26 vector, and its expressed antigen was Wuhan-strain SARS-CoV-2 spike. Sample: peripheral blood, taken in a trial of Ad26.COV2.S vaccine versus placebo. The chain employs TRBV5-6 and TRBJ2-4; the D gene is possibly TRBD1 (6 bases). This TCR derives from a person aged 18-60 years who received the Ad26.COV2.S COVID-19 vaccine or a placebo. Written as DNA, the CDR3 is TGTGCCAGCACTAGGGGCGACAGGCCCATTCAGTACTTC. Translated, it gives CASTRGDRPIQYF.